The rows below give T cell receptor beta chains drawn from one sample of a study of Graves' ophthalmopathy and Graves' hyperthyroidism. TCRdb reprocessed the multiplex PCR reads via MiXCR and lists one record per CDR3 protein. Of 1 million to 1.3 million distinct CDR3 sequences in the sample, about two fifths were seen once. The sample comprised peripheral blood or thyroid tissue (not recorded which). The source is an adult man with Graves' hyperthyroidism. The CDR3 runs from the conserved cysteine through the conserved F or W. Fields, in order: J gene, V gene, CDR3 protein.

TRBJ2-7 | TRBV2 | CASSEQGQGSYEQYF
TRBJ1-2 | TRBV29-1 | CSVERYYGYTF
TRBJ1-6 | TRBV7-2 | CASSLDSNNSPLHF
TRBJ1-1 | TRBV29-1 | CSGTGGMSGAFF
TRBJ1-5 | TRBV7-9 | CASSTDGRSDQPQHF
TRBJ1-6 | TRBV30 | CAWRSRGFSYSPLHF
TRBJ1-2 | TRBV5-5 | CASSLEVLGGYTF
TRBJ1-1 | TRBV11-1 | CASSLYGMNTEAFF
TRBJ2-7 | TRBV6-5 | CASSYSRGQDHEQYF
TRBJ2-2 | TRBV24-1 | CATGTDNTGELFF
TRBJ1-3 | TRBV29-1 | CSVGDPSSGNTIYF
TRBJ2-7 | TRBV28 | CASSRQAFEQYF
TRBJ1-2 | TRBV5-8 | CASSKGVAVYGYTF
TRBJ1-1 | TRBV10-2 | CASSYPTLPRQGKRLNTEAFF
TRBJ1-4 | TRBV15 | CATSRYKDRKEKLFF
TRBJ1-2 | TRBV2 | CASSTVSYGYTF
TRBJ2-5 | TRBV28 | CASVSGQETQYF
TRBJ2-5 | TRBV7-9 | CASTQEGPQETQYF
TRBJ2-7 | TRBV4-1 | CASSQGQGSAYEQYF
TRBJ1-6 | TRBV6-5 | CASRRGGAGNPNRNSPLHF
TRBJ2-2 | TRBV11-2 | CASSLGQLNTGELFF
TRBJ2-7 | TRBV10-2 | CASSARDRYYEQYF